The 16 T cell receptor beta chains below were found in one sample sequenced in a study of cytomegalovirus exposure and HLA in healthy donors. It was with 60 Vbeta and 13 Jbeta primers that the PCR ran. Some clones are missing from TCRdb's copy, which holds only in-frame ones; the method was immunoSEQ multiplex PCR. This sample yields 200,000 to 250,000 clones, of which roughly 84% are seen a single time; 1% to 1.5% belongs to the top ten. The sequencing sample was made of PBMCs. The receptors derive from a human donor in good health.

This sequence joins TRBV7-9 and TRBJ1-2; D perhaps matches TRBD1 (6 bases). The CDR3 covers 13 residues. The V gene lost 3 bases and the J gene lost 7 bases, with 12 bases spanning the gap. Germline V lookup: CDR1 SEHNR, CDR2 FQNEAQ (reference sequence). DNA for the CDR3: TGTGCCAGCAGCTTTACTACAGGGTTTGGCTACACCTTC. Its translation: CASSFTTGFGYTF.

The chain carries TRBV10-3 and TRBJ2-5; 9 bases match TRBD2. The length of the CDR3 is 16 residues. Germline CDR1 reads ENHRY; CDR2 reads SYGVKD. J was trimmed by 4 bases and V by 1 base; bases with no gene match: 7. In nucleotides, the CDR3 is TGTGCCATCAGTGAGTTTTATAGCGGGAGAGCAGAGACCCAGTACTTC. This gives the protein CAISEFYSGRAETQYF.

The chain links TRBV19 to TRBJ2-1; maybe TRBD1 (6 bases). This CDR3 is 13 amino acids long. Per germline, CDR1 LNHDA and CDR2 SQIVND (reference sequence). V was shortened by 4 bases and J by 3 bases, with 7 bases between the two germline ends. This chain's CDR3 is CASSRQVYNEQFF. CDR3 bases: TGTGCCAGTAGTAGACAGGTCTACAATGAGCAGTTCTTC.

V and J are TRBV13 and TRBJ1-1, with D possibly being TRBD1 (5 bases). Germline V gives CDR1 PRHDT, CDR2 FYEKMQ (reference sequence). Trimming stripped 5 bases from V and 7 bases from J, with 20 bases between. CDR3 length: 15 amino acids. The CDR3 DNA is TGTGCCAGCAGCATTCGTAGCGGGGCACTTAATGAAGCTTTCTTT. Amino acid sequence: CASSIRSGALNEAFF.

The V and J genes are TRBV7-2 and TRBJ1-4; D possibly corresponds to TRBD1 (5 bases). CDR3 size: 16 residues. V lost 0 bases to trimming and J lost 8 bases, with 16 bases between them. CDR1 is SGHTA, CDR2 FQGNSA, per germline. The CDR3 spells CASSLARTSTNEKLFF. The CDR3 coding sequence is TGTGCCAGCAGCTTAGCGAGGACATCAACGAACGAAAAACTGTTTTTT.

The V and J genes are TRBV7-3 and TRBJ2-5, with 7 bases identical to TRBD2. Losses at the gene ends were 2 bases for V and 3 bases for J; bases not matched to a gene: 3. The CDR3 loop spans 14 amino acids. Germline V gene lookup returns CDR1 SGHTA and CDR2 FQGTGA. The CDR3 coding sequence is TGTGCCAGCAGCTTAGCGGGGGTAGAAGAGACCCAGTACTTC. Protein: CASSLAGVEETQYF.

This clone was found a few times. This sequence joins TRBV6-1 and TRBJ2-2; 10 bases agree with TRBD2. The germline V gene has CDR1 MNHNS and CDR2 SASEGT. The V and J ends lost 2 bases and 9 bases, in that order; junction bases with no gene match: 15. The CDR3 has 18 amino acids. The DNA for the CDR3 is TGTGCCAGCAGTGAAATAATTCAAGCGGGAGGGGGTTCGAGGGAGCTGTTTTTT. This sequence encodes CASSEIIQAGGGSRELFF.

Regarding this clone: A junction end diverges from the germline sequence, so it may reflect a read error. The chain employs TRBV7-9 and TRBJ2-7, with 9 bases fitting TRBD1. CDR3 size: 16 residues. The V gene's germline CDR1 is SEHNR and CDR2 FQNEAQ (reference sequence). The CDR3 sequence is CSSSLYTGGLIGEQYF. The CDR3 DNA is TGTTCCAGCAGCTTATACACAGGGGGCTTAATAGGCGAGCAGTACTTC.

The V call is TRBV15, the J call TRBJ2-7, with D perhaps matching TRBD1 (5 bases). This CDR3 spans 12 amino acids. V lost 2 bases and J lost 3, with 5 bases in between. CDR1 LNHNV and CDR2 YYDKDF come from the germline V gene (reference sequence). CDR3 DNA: TGTGCCACCAGCAGACAGGGCTACGAGCAGTACTTC. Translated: CATSRQGYEQYF.

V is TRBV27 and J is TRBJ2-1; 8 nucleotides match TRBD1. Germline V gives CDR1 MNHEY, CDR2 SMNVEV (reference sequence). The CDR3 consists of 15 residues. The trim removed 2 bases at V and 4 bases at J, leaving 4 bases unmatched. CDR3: CASSLLGQAYNEQFF. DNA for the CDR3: TGTGCCAGCAGTTTACTGGGACAGGCTTACAATGAGCAGTTCTTC.

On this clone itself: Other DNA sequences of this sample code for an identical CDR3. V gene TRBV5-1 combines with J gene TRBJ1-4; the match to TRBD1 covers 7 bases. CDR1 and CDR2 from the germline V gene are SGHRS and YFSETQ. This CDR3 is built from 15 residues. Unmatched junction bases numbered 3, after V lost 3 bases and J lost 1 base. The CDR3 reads CASSSQGGTNEKLFF. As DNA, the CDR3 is TGCGCCAGCAGCTCCCAGGGGGGAACTAATGAAAAACTGTTTTTT.

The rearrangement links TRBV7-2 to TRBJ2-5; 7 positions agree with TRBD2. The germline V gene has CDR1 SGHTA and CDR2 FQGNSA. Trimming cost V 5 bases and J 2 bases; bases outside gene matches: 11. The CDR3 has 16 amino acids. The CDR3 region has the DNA TGTGCCAGCAGCATAAGGACTAGACAGATGCAAGAGACCCAGTACTTC. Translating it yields CASSIRTRQMQETQYF.

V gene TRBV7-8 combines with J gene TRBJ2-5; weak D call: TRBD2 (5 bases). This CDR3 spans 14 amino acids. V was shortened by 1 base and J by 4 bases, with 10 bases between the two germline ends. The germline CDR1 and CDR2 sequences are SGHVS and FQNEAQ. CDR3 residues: CASSLEEGGETQYF. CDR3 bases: TGTGCCAGCAGCTTAGAAGAAGGAGGAGAGACCCAGTACTTC.

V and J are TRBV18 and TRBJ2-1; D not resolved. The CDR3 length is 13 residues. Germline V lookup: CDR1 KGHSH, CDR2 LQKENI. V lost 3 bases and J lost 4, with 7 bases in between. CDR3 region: CASSPGEYNEQFF. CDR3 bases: TGTGCCAGCTCACCGGGCGAATACAATGAGCAGTTCTTC. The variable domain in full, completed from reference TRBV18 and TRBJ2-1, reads NAGVMQNPRHLVRRRGQEARLRCSPMKGHSHVYWYRQLPEEGLKFMVYLQKENIIDESGMPKERFSAEFPKEGPSILRIQQVVRGDSAAYFCASSPGEYNEQFFGPGTRLTVL.

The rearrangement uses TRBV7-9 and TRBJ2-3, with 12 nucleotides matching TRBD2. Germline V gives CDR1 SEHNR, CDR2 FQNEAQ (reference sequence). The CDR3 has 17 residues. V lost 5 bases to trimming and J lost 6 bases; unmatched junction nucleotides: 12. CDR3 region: CASSRGLAGGIVDTQYF. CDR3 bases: TGTGCCAGCAGCCGCGGGCTAGCGGGAGGGATTGTCGATACGCAGTATTTT.

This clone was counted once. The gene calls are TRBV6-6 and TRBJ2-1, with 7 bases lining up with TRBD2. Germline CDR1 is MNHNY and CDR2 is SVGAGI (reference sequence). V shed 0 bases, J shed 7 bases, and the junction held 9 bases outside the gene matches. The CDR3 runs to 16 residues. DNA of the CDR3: TGTGCCAGCAGTTACTCGGTTCGGGGGGACGGGAATGAGCAGTTCTTC. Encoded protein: CASSYSVRGDGNEQFF.